The rows below give T cell receptor beta chains drawn from one sample of a study of cytomegalovirus exposure and HLA in healthy donors. The data were produced by immunoSEQ multiplex PCR, yet TCRdb's version contains in-frame clones alone and is incomplete. The data show some 190,000 clones, about 90% seen once. Source material: PBMCs. Receptors originate from a boy aged 2 to 10 in good health and CMV-seronegative. Each CDR3 is given with its conserved first and last residue. The order of the fields is V gene, J gene, D gene, clone size, CDR3 DNA, CDR3 protein. A D gene is named only where the DNA matches it firmly. For some rows the clone size is stated as once, few or many, or as a class when expanded; others skip it.

v_gene: TRBV18
j_gene: TRBJ1-1
d_gene: -
abundance: -
CDR3nt: TGTGCCAGCTCACCAGGGGCGGGGTTGGGGACTGAAGCTTTCTTT
CDR3aa: CASSPGAGLGTEAFF

v_gene: TRBV28
j_gene: TRBJ1-1
d_gene: TRBD1
abundance: -
CDR3nt: TGTGCCAGCAGCGAACCAGGGGGGAAGGACACTGAAGCTTTCTTT
CDR3aa: CASSEPGGKDTEAFF

v_gene: TRBV28
j_gene: TRBJ2-3
d_gene: TRBD1
abundance: -
CDR3nt: TGTGCCAGCAGTTTTTTCGCAGGGGGCGCGGGCACAGATACGCAGTATTTT
CDR3aa: CASSFFAGGAGTDTQYF

v_gene: TRBV6-5
j_gene: TRBJ1-6
d_gene: TRBD1
abundance: -
CDR3nt: TGTGCCAGCAGTTACGCAGGGGGTAATTCACCCCTCCACTTT
CDR3aa: CASSYAGGNSPLHF

v_gene: TRBV4-1
j_gene: TRBJ2-6
d_gene: TRBD1
abundance: -
CDR3nt: TGCGCCAGCAGCCAACCTTGGACAGGGGGCTCTGGGGCCAACGTCCTGACTTTC
CDR3aa: CASSQPWTGGSGANVLTF

v_gene: TRBV28
j_gene: TRBJ2-1
d_gene: -
abundance: -
CDR3nt: TGTGCCAGCAGTCCCCCGACAGAAACGGGTGAGCAGTTCTTC
CDR3aa: CASSPPTETGEQFF

v_gene: TRBV19
j_gene: TRBJ2-2
d_gene: -
abundance: -
CDR3nt: TGTGCCAGTACCCTACAAGGACTCGAGAACACCGGGGAGCTGTTTTTT
CDR3aa: CASTLQGLENTGELFF

v_gene: TRBV5-1
j_gene: TRBJ1-1
d_gene: -
abundance: few
CDR3nt: TGCGCCAGCAGCTTGGCCCCCGGGAACACTGAAGCTTTCTTT
CDR3aa: CASSLAPGNTEAFF

v_gene: TRBV20-1
j_gene: TRBJ1-1
d_gene: -
abundance: -
CDR3nt: TGCAGTGCCCCCCGGACCGGGGGAGCTTTCTTT
CDR3aa: CSAPRTGGAFF

v_gene: TRBV11-3
j_gene: TRBJ1-1
d_gene: -
abundance: -
CDR3nt: TGTGCCAGCAGCTTAGTCTGTAAGAACACTGAAGCTTTCTTT
CDR3aa: CASSLVCKNTEAFF

v_gene: TRBV28
j_gene: TRBJ1-1
d_gene: TRBD1
abundance: -
CDR3nt: TGTGCCAGCATTCGACAGGGGAACACTGAAGCTTTCTTT
CDR3aa: CASIRQGNTEAFF

v_gene: TRBV6-4
j_gene: TRBJ2-2
d_gene: -
abundance: once
CDR3nt: TGTGCCAGCAGTGATGCGAGGGAGCTGTTTTTT
CDR3aa: CASSDARELFF

v_gene: TRBV2
j_gene: TRBJ2-5
d_gene: TRBD1
abundance: -
CDR3nt: TGTGCCAGCAGTCCCTCCGGGACAGGGATTGGGGAAGAAACCCAGTACTTC
CDR3aa: CASSPSGTGIGEETQYF

v_gene: TRBV29-1
j_gene: TRBJ1-1
d_gene: -
abundance: -
CDR3nt: TGCAGCGGACGTTACAGGGCCGGAGAAGCTTTCTTT
CDR3aa: CSGRYRAGEAFF